This T cell receptor beta chain stems from a study of CD4 T cells in relation to SARS-CoV-2 and coronaviruses (dated by TCRdb to the early 2020s). Study-wide context: In the ViraFEST assay, PBMCs were cultured with antigen for ten to eleven days, after which TCR beta CDR3s were sequenced to identify clonal expansions specific to the antigen. An HIV-1 Nef peptide pool or a no-peptide culture served as the negative reference condition. HLA restriction was mapped for shared crossreactive spike epitopes using patient-derived lymphoblastoid cell lines. Memory CD4+ T cell crossreactivity between SARS-CoV-2 and common cold coronavirus spike proteins was assessed at the TCR clonotype level in the study. The Adaptive Biotechnologies TCR-sequencing kit was used for samples from a few pre-COVID donors and for the naive versus memory experiments, whereas the other data were Illumina-based. For other donors in the study, expansion assays were sequenced with a different, Illumina-based TCR-beta assay. Results the study describes overall, beyond this receptor: Because no donor provided both pre-pandemic and post-infection samples, tracing the source of pre-existing responses was limited. Since the crossreactivity analysis centred on spike protein, crossreactivity against other viral proteins was not assessed. Crossreactive clones showed significantly weaker SARS-CoV-2-driven expansion than monoreactive clones, consistent with antigenic imprinting. The study was limited by small numbers of patients and tested TCRs. Roughly 65% of donors had memory CD4+ clonotypes that crossrecognized SARS-CoV-2 and at least one common cold coronavirus spike.

Library construction relied on the immunoSEQ multiplex PCR assay. As for the authors' bioinformatics: During preprocessing, nonproductive sequences were removed, as were CDR3s that did not start with C, did not end with F or W, or were shorter than 7 amino acids. The MANAFEST web app identified antigen-specific clonotypes based on expansion compared with the reference and other culture wells. A clone was considered positive if the clone showed significant expansion compared with the reference culture in 2 of 3 replicate wells at an FDR below 0.05. Positive clones also required significant expansion versus all other tandem wells and an odds ratio above 5. CDR3 homology was quantified as pairwise Levenshtein distance, calculated with the stringdist R package after three terminal residues were trimmed from each end. TCRdb holds this immuneACCESS table with in-frame rearrangements only. Some clones are missing; in checked studies, unresolved V genes explain under half, and the rest has no known cause. The V and J calls and the clone size are those of that table, but D and trimming were determined from the DNA. The sample contains around 20,000 clones, roughly 62% of them found a single time. The ten top clones hold 11% of the sample.

A word on this clone: Which antigen it targets is not known. The record has no base qualities; no much larger clone is one base away.

CD4+ T cells from unexposed donors were collected before the COVID-19 pandemic (2011-2018). After less than 13 days of culture, CD4+ T cells were isolated with the EasySep CD4+ T cell isolation kit. As cell numbers permitted, CD4+ T cells from unexposed donors were tested for reactivity to SARS-CoV-2 S and N and to four common cold coronavirus spike pools. PBMCs were cultured at two million per well in IMDM supplemented with roughly 5% human AB serum and about 9.2 IU/ml IL-2. Half of the culture medium was replaced with fresh IL-2-containing medium on days 3 and 7. Triplicate replicate wells were generally used for each peptide culture condition. The leukapheresis product for the unexposed donors was obtained through commercial purchase. Ficoll-Paque PLUS gradient centrifugation was used to isolate PBMCs from leukapheresis product or whole blood. The PBMCs went either fresh into the expansion assay or into cryopreservation at -140 degrees C. The QIAamp Micro DNA Kit was used to extract genomic DNA from the CD4+ T cells.

V is pared back by 4 bases and J by 8 bases, with 11 bases lying between the germline termini. There are 12 amino acids in the CDR3, from cysteine to phenylalanine inclusive. Of the read, only the CDR3 DNA is kept; its 36 bases are in frame from base 1. Reading the germline V gene (reference sequence) gives CDR1 SEHNR and CDR2 FQNEAQ. This clonotype originated in a human donor in good health. The sample was CD4+ T cells from PBMCs, cultured in vitro. The receptor chain draws on TRBV7-9 and TRBJ1-2, with a tentative D gene TRBD1 over 5 matching bases. CDR3 region: CASSSTAGGYTF. The sequence in DNA is TGTGCCAGCAGCTCGACAGCGGGCGGCTACACCTTC.